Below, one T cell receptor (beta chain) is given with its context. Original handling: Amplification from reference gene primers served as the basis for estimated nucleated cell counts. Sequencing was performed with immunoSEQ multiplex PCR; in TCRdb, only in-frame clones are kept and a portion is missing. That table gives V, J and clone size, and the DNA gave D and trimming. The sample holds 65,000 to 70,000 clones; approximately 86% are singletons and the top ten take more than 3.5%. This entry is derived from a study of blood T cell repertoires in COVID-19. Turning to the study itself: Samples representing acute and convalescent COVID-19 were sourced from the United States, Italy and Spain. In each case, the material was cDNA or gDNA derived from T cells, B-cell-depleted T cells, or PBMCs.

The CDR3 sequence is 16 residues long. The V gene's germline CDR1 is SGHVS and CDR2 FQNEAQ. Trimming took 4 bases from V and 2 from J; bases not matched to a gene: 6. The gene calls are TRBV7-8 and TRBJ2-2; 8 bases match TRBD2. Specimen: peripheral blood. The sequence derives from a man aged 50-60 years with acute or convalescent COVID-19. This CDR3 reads CASSYLSGSNTGELFF. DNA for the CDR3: TGTGCCAGCAGCTATTTAAGCGGGAGTAACACCGGGGAGCTGTTTTTT.